This TCR beta chain was identified during a study of early T cells in non-severe SARS-CoV-2 infection. The TCR library protocol was used to attach unique molecular identifiers. These identifiers were attached to individual cDNA molecules. Via MiXCR, TCRdb re-called the 5' RACE reads, giving one row per CDR3 protein. Of fewer than 85,000 distinct CDR3 sequences in the sample, roughly 16% were seen once. CDR3 size: 17 residues. The rearrangement uses TRBV12-2 and TRBJ2-5; the table's D call, TRBD2, was not checked against the DNA. TRBV12-2 is annotated as a pseudogene. The sequencing sample was made of whole blood. The receptor was isolated from an adult who was a healthcare worker with PCR-confirmed SARS-CoV-2 infection or an uninfected control (not recorded which). The CDR3 reads CASRLAPRTSGGETQYF. In nucleotides, the CDR3 is TGTGCAAGTCGCTTAGCGCCCCGGACTAGCGGGGGTGAGACCCAGTACTTC.